Below, one T cell receptor beta chain is given with its context. Its antigen is undetermined. The data stem from a study of T-cell memory formation after mild COVID-19. The V gene's germline CDR1 is SQVTM and CDR2 ANQGSEA. This CDR3 has 15 amino acids. J gave up 1 base and V 1 base, and 5 bases lay outside the gene matches. Whole-study results and caveats: Contracting CD4+ clones were located mainly in CM and EM, and CD8+ clones in EMRA. Detection of some responders pre-infection suggested pre-existing cross-reactive memory T cells participated.

TCRdb redid the calling of the 5' RACE reads with MiXCR, one entry per CDR3 protein. The table lists 350,000 to 450,000 distinct CDR3 sequences, around 27% of them singletons. The gene calls are TRBV29-1 and TRBJ2-7; 9 positions agree with TRBD2. Sequences were obtained from PBMCs or a T cell subset sorted from them (not recorded which). The source is an adult woman who had mild COVID-19 (a few samples of this study predate the infection). Cell type and time point are not known. The CDR3 nucleotides are TGCAGCGTTGAAGTAGCGGGAGCCGGATCCTACGAGCAGTACTTC. It yields the protein CSVEVAGAGSYEQYF.